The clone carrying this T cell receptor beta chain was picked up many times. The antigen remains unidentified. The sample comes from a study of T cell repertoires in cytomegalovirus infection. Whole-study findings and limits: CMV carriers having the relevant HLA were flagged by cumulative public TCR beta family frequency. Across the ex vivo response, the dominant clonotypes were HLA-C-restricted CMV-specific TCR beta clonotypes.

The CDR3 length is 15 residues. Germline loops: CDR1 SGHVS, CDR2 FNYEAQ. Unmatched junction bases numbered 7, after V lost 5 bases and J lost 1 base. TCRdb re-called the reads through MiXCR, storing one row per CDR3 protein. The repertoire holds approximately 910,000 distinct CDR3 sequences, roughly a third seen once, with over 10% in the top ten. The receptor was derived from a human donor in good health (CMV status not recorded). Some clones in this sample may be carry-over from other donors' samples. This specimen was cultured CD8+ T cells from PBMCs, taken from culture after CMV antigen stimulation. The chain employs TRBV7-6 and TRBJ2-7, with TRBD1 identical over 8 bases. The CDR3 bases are TGTGCCAGCAGCCCCCGGACAGGGAATTCCTACGAGCAGTACTTC. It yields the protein CASSPRTGNSYEQYF.